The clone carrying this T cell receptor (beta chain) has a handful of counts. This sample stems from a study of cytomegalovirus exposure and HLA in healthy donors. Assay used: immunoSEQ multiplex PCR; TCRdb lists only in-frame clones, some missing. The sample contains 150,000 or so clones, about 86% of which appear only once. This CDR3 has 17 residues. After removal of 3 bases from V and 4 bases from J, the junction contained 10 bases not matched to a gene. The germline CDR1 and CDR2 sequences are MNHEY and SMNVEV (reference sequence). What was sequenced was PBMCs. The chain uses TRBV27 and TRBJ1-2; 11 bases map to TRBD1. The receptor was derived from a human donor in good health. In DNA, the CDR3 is TGTGCCAGCAGTTTTAGGACAGGGGGCGATCGGGCCTATGGCTACACCTTC. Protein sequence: CASSFRTGGDRAYGYTF.